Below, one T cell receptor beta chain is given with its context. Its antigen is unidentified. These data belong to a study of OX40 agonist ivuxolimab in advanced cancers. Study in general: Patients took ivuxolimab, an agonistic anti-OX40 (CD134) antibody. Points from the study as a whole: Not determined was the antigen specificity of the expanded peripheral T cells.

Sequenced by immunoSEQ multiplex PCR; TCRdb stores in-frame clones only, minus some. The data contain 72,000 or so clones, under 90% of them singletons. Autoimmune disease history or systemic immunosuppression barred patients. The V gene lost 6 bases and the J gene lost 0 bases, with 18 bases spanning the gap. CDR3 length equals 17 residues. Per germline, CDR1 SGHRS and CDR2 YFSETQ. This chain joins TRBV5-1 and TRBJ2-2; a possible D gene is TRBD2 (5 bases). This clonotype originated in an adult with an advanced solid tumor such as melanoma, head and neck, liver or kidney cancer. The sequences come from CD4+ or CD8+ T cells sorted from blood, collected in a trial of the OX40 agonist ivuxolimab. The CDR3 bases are TGCGCCAGCAACTTCGGGGTCGGGATAGCGAACACCGGGGAGCTGTTTTTT. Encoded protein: CASNFGVGIANTGELFF.